The T cell receptor beta chain described here comes from a study of T cell changes during pregnancy in multiple sclerosis. This clone was picked up one time. The repertoire was sequenced with immunoSEQ multiplex PCR; TCRdb's copy has only in-frame clones and lacks some. This table has around 81,000 clones, roughly 90% appearing once. Germline CDR1 and CDR2: SGHDT and YYEEEE. The CDR3 extends over 15 amino acids. The V end lost 2 bases, the J end lost 0 bases, and 11 bases lay between the germline ends. V is TRBV5-6 and J is TRBJ1-1; D is possibly TRBD1 (5 bases). Sequencing was performed on peripheral blood, taken after pregnancy. The clonotype was recovered from a female donor in good health, enrolled as a control in a pregnancy study. DNA of the CDR3: TGTGCCAGCAGCTTTTTTGACAGCATGAACACTGAAGCTTTCTTT. Amino acid sequence: CASSFFDSMNTEAFF.